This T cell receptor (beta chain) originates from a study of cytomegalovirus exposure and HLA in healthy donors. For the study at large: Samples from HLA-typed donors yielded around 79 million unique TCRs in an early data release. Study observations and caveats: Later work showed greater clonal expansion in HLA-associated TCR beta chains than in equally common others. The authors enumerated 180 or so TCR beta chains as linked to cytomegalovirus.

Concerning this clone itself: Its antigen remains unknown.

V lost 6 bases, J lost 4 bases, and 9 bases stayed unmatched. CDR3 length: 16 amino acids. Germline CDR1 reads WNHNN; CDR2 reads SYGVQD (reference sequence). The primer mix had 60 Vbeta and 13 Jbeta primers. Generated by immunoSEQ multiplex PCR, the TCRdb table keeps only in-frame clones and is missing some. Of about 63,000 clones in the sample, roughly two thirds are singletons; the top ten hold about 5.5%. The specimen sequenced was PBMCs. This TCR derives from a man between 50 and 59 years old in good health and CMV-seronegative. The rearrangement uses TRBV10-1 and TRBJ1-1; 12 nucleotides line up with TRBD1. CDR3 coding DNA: TGCGCCAGCAGCTACGGCCGGGACAGGGGGCCCACTGAAGCTTTCTTT. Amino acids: CASSYGRDRGPTEAFF.